Each of the 7 T cell receptor beta chains below was sequenced from the same sample in a study of shared clonotypes between healthy human individuals. TCRdb's copy holds only in-frame clones and misses some; the assay was immunoSEQ multiplex PCR. The sample includes about 480,000 clones, more than 65% of them seen just once. The sequenced sample consisted of PBMCs. The receptors shown here come from a woman in her 40s in good health. Some clones in this sample may be carry-over from other donors' samples.

V and J are TRBV28 and TRBJ1-2; D uncertain. Trimming left V 2 bases short and J 3 bases short, with 7 bases between. This CDR3 has 13 residues. Looked up from germline, CDR1 is MDHEN and CDR2 is SYDVKM. CDR3 DNA: TGTGCCAGCAGTTTAAAACCCCACTATGGCTACACCTTC. Encoded protein: CASSLKPHYGYTF.

The chain joins TRBV18 to TRBJ2-2, with 14 bases fitting TRBD2. The CDR3 is 17 residues long. Germline-derived CDR1 and CDR2 are KGHSH and LQKENI. The V gene end was trimmed by 3 bases and the J gene end by 2 bases; junction bases not matched to a gene: 2. For the CDR3, the DNA is TGTGCCAGCTCACCGGGACTAGCGGGGGACAACACCGGGGAGCTGTTTTTT. Amino acids: CASSPGLAGDNTGELFF.

The rearrangement joins TRBV5-5 to TRBJ2-7, with no clear D. V lost 0 bases and J 2 bases, leaving 6 bases between the germline ends. Germline V CDR1 and CDR2: SGHKS, YYEKEE (reference sequence). CDR3 length: 13 amino acids. The CDR3 reads CASSLGRAYEQYF. The CDR3 DNA is TGTGCCAGCAGCTTGGGAAGGGCCTACGAGCAGTACTTC.

This clone was seen at least ten times. V and J are TRBV5-1 and TRBJ2-3, with D tentatively TRBD2 (7 bases). Trimming left V 4 bases short and J 6 bases short, with 15 bases between. Germline values: CDR1 SGHRS, CDR2 YFSETQ. This CDR3 is 14 amino acids long. This CDR3 reads CASSGGAFRDTQYF. The CDR3 DNA sequence: TGCGCCAGCAGCGGGGGGGCGTTCCGGGATACGCAGTATTTT.

The chain carries TRBV28 and TRBJ2-3; tentative D call: TRBD2 (6 bases). Trimming stripped 6 bases from V and 2 bases from J, with 12 bases between. The CDR3 has 14 residues. Germline CDR1 MDHEN, CDR2 SYDVKM. DNA of the CDR3: TGTGCCAGCAGCCCACGCGGGATCACAGATACGCAGTATTTT. Encoded protein: CASSPRGITDTQYF.

The gene calls are TRBV9 and TRBJ1-3; D gene unclear. This CDR3 is 16 amino acids long. The V end was cut by 3 bases, the J end by 3 bases, with 16 bases between. Germline V CDR1 and CDR2: SGDLS, YYNGEE. CDR3 residues: CASSDRGPHSGNTIYF. In DNA, the CDR3 is TGTGCCAGCAGCGATAGAGGACCCCACAGTGGAAACACCATATATTTT.

The chain employs TRBV5-4 and TRBJ1-2; 10 positions match TRBD1. CDR1 SGHNT and CDR2 YYREEE come from the germline V gene (reference sequence). Germline trimming cut 4 bases from V and 4 bases from J; bases unmatched to any gene: 10. The CDR3 loop spans 16 amino acids. The CDR3 reads CASSLWGTGDSYGYTF. The CDR3 region has the DNA TGTGCCAGCAGCCTATGGGGGACAGGGGATTCCTATGGCTACACCTTC.